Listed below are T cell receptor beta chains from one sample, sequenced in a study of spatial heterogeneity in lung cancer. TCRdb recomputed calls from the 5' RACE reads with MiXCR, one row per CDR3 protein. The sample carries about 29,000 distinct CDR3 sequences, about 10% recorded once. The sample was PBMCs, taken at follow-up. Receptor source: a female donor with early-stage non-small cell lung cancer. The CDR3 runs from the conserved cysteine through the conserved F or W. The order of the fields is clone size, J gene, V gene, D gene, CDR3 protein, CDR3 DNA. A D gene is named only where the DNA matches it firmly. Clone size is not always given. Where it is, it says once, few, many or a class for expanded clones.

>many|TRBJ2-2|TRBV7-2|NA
CASSLGQGGTGELFF
TGTGCCAGCAGCTTAGGCCAGGGTGGCACCGGGGAGCTGTTTTTT
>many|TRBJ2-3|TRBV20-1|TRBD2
CSARDWASGLSNTQYF
TGCAGTGCTAGAGATTGGGCTAGCGGACTTTCGAATACGCAGTATTTT
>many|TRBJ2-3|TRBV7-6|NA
CASSFRRDTQYF
TGTGCCAGCAGCTTTCGGCGAGATACGCAGTATTTT
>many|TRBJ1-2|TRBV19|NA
CASSIGLRAKIYTF
TGTGCCAGTAGCATAGGTCTAAGGGCGAAGATCTACACCTTC
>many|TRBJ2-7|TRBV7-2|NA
CASSLATGYEQYF
TGTGCCAGCAGCTTAGCGACAGGCTACGAGCAGTACTTC
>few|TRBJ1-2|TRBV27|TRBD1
CASSGQGVPYGYTF
TGTGCCAGCAGCGGACAGGGGGTCCCATATGGCTACACCTTC
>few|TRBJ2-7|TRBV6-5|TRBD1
CASKPQGAAYEQYF
TGTGCCAGCAAACCGCAGGGGGCCGCTTACGAGCAGTACTTC
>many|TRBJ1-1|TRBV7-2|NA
CASSGSRPEAFF
TGTGCCAGCAGCGGGAGCAGGCCTGAAGCTTTCTTT
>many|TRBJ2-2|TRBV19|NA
CASTPTLAGELFF
TGTGCCAGTACCCCAACTTTGGCCGGGGAGCTGTTTTTT
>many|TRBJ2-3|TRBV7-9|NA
CASSHWELGSTDTQYF
TGTGCCAGCAGCCATTGGGAGTTAGGGAGCACAGATACGCAGTATTTT
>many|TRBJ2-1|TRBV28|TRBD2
CASSSGLAGFSYNEQFF
TGTGCCAGCAGTTCGGGACTAGCGGGGTTCTCCTACAATGAGCAGTTCTTC
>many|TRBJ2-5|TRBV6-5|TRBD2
CASSITSGGLQETQYF
TGTGCCAGCAGTATTACTAGCGGGGGGCTCCAAGAGACCCAGTACTTC
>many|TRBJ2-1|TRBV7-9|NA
CASSLVTPVGEQFF
TGTGCCAGCAGCTTAGTGACCCCCGTCGGTGAGCAGTTCTTC
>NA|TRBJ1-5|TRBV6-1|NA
CASSGGSRGGNQPQHF
TGTGCCAGCAGTGGGGGTTCCAGGGGAGGCAATCAGCCCCAGCATTTT
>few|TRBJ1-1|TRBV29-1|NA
CSVEWGNTEAFF
TGCAGCGTTGAGTGGGGGAACACTGAAGCTTTCTTT
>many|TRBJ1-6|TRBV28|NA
CASSLMSFGRLDSPLHF
TGTGCCAGCAGTTTAATGTCCTTTGGCAGGCTGGATTCACCCCTCCACTTT
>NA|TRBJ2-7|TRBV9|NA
CASSVGKAPYEQYF
TGTGCCAGCAGCGTAGGCAAGGCCCCCTACGAGCAGTACTTC
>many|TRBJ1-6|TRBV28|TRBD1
CASSLVRGLSPLHF
TGTGCCAGCAGTTTAGTCAGGGGGCTATCACCCCTCCACTTT
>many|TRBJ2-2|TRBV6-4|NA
CASSDSFRDGDTGELFF
TGTGCCAGCAGTGACTCTTTCAGGGATGGTGACACCGGGGAGCTGTTTTTT
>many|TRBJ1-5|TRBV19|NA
CASSTPRGGRSNQPQHF
TGTGCCAGTAGTACCCCCCGAGGGGGACGAAGCAATCAGCCCCAGCATTTT
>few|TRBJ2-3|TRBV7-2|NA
CASSLSRGGSDTQYF
TGTGCCAGCAGCTTATCAAGGGGGGGCTCAGATACGCAGTATTTT
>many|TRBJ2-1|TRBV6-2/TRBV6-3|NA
CASSAPEVLRGQFF
TGTGCCAGCAGTGCCCCTGAAGTCCTCCGGGGGCAGTTCTTC
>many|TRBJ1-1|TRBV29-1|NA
CSVDDTGRGTEAFF
TGCAGCGTTGACGACACAGGGAGAGGGACTGAAGCTTTCTTT
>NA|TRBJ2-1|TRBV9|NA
CASSVGSLGDYNEQFF
TGTGCCAGCAGCGTAGGGAGCTTGGGGGATTACAATGAGCAGTTCTTC
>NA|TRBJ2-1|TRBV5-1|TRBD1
CVSSPIRQGSYNEQFF
TGCGTCAGCAGCCCGATCCGACAGGGTTCCTACAATGAGCAGTTCTTC
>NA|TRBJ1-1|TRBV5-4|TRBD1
CASSGTGGSAFF
TGTGCCAGCAGCGGGACAGGGGGCTCTGCTTTCTTT
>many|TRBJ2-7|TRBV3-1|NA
CASSLSGTAYEQYF
TGTGCCAGCAGCCTTAGCGGTACAGCCTACGAGCAGTACTTC
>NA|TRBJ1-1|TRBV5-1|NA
CASSLAGPNTEAFF
TGCGCCAGCAGCTTGGCAGGACCTAACACTGAAGCTTTCTTT
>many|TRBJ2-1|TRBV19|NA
CASSPGVYNEQFF
TGTGCCAGTAGTCCAGGGGTCTACAATGAGCAGTTCTTC
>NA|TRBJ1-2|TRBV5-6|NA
CASSWNRGQLYGYTF
TGTGCCAGCAGCTGGAACCGAGGACAGCTCTATGGCTACACCTTC
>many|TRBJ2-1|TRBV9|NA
CASSVGGTYNEQFF
TGTGCCAGCAGCGTAGGAGGGACATACAATGAGCAGTTCTTC
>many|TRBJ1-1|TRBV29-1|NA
CSVPGSRTEAFF
TGCAGCGTTCCGGGAAGTCGGACTGAAGCTTTCTTT
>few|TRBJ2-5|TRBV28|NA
CASSFAGGKTQYF
TGTGCCAGCAGTTTTGCCGGAGGGAAGACCCAGTACTTC
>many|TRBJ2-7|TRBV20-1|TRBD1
CSASGTGGDLSSYEQYF
TGCAGTGCTAGTGGGACAGGGGGCGACCTAAGCTCCTACGAGCAGTACTTC
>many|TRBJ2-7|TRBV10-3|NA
CASRGRLSYEQYF
TGTGCCTCCCGGGGGCGGCTTTCCTACGAGCAGTACTTC
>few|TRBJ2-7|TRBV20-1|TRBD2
CSAFLAGGEQYF
TGCAGTGCTTTCCTAGCGGGGGGTGAGCAGTACTTC
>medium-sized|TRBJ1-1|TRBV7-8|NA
CASSFTRENTEAFF
TGTGCCAGCAGTTTCACCAGGGAGAACACTGAAGCTTTCTTT
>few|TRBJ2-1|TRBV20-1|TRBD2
CSARGLAGTKQFF
TGCAGTGCTAGAGGGCTAGCGGGGACGAAGCAGTTCTTC
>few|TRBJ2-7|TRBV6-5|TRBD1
CASSSGGTGVDEQYF
TGTGCCAGCAGTTCCGGGGGGACAGGGGTTGACGAGCAGTACTTC
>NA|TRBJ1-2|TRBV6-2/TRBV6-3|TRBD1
CASTQQGLPSMARTF
TGTGCCAGCACCCAACAGGGGCTCCCCTCTATGGCTAGGACCTTC
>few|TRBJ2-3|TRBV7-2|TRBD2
CASSSPTSGGLLSTDTQYF
TGTGCCAGCAGCTCCCCGACTAGCGGGGGCCTACTGAGCACAGATACGCAGTATTTT
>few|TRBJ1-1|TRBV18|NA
CASSPRGLAGPEAFF
TGTGCCAGCTCACCCCGGGGACTCGCGGGTCCTGAAGCTTTCTTT
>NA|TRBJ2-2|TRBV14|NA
CASSQVDSTNTGELFF
TGTGCCAGCAGCCAAGTTGACAGCACGAACACCGGGGAGCTGTTTTTT
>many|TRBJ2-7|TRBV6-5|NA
CASSYRGLSYEQYF
TGTGCCAGCAGTTATAGAGGACTTTCCTACGAGCAGTACTTC
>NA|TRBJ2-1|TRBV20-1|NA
CSARGPLSWNEQFF
TGCAGTGCTAGAGGTCCACTCTCCTGGAATGAGCAGTTCTTC
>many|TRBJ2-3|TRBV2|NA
CASSEEDRGTQYF
TGTGCCAGCAGTGAAGAGGACAGAGGTACGCAGTATTTT
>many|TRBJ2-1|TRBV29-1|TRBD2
CSVERGEGYNEQFF
TGCAGCGTCGAACGAGGGGAGGGCTACAATGAGCAGTTCTTC
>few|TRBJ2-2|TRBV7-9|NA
CASRGKTGEDTGELFF
TGTGCCAGCAGGGGAAAAACCGGGGAAGACACCGGGGAGCTGTTTTTT
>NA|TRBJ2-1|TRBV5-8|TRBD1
CASSLTGAVYNEQFF
TGTGCCAGCAGCTTGACAGGGGCCGTTTACAATGAGCAGTTCTTC
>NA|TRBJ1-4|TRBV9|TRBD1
CASSEGGVDEKLFF
TGTGCCAGCAGCGAAGGGGGCGTCGATGAAAAACTGTTTTTT
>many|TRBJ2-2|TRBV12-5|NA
CASGLVLTETTNTGELFF
TGTGCTAGTGGTTTGGTACTTACCGAGACAACGAACACCGGGGAGCTGTTTTTT
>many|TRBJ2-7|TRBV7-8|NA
CASSHLQGSYEQYF
TGTGCCAGCAGCCACCTACAGGGTTCCTACGAGCAGTACTTC
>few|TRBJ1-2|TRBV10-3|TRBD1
CAISDPGQGVVGYTF
TGTGCCATCAGTGACCCCGGACAGGGGGTTGTAGGCTACACCTTC